This T cell receptor (beta chain) was recovered during a study of PD-1 blockade in mismatch repair-deficient tumors. TCRs were sequenced from a few patients responding to pembrolizumab. V was clipped by 4 bases and J by 3 bases; unmatched bases: 11. The CDR3 extends over 16 amino acids. CDR1 and CDR2 (germline): SGHNT, YENEEA. Produced via immunoSEQ multiplex PCR; TCRdb's table is partial and in-frame only. Seen here are 130,000 or so clones, 86% observed once, and the top ten hold 13%. The chain joins TRBV11-3 to TRBJ2-7; 8 positions match TRBD1. This clonotype was sampled from an adult with mismatch repair-deficient cancer. The sequenced sample was peripheral blood, obtained 44 weeks after starting pembrolizumab. The CDR3, as DNA: TGTGCCAGCAGCTCAATCAGGGGACAGGCATACTACGAGCAGTACTTC. This encodes CASSSIRGQAYYEQYF. Full variable domain (remainder filled in from reference TRBV11-3 and TRBJ2-7): EAGVVQSPRYKIIEKKQPVAFWCNPISGHNTLYWYLQNLGQGPELLIRYENEEAVDDSQLPKDRFSAERLKGVDSTLKIQPAELGDSAVYLCASSSIRGQAYYEQYFGPGTRLTVT.